Below are 8 T cell receptor beta chains sequenced from a single sample in a study of patients and donors after allogeneic stem cell transplantation. TCRdb re-derived calls from the RT-PCR reads in MiXCR, one entry per CDR3 protein. The repertoire holds approximately 430,000 distinct CDR3 sequences, with around 15% as singletons. Material for sequencing was blood, either unsorted or a sorted T cell fraction (not recorded which). These receptors came from a human donor who was either an allogeneic HSCT recipient or a stem cell or donor lymphocyte infusion donor (not recorded which). It is not recorded whose cells these are; they may come from a transplant donor.

This CDR3 is CSVVVGVVGNQPQHF. CDR3 nucleotide sequence: TGCAGCGTGGTAGTTGGAGTGGTGGGCAATCAGCCCCAGCATTTT. The gene calls are TRBV29-1 and TRBJ1-5; D gene uncertain. The V gene lost 6 bases and the J gene lost 2 bases, with 17 bases spanning the gap. Per germline, CDR1 SQVTM and CDR2 ANQGSEA. The CDR3 runs 15 residues.

The sample holds many counts of this clonotype. The junction and the germline gene differ at one end; a read error may be behind it. CDR3: CASSPSGRGLTDTQYF. The CDR3 bases are TGTGCTAGCAGCCCCTCAGGGAGGGGGCTAACAGATACGCAGTATTTT. This chain connects TRBV7-7 to TRBJ2-3; perhaps D is TRBD1 or TRBD2 (7 bases each). Per germline, CDR1 SSHAT and CDR2 FNYEAQ (reference sequence). This CDR3 spans 16 amino acids.

The chain uses TRBV6-1 and TRBJ1-1; TRBD1 matches at 9 bases. Per germline, CDR1 MNHNS and CDR2 SASEGT. J was trimmed by 4 bases and V by 2 bases; bases with no gene match: 2. The CDR3 runs to 14 residues. The DNA of the CDR3 is TGTGCCAGCAGTGAACTGGACAGGGGCACTGAAGCTTTCTTT. This translates into CASSELDRGTEAFF.

This clonotype was observed a few times. This chain joins TRBV5-1 and TRBJ1-2; D is ambiguous. V lost 0 bases and J lost 0, with 3 bases in between. This CDR3 has 13 amino acids. CDR1 is SGHRS, CDR2 YFSETQ, per germline. The CDR3 DNA follows: TGCGCCAGCAGCTTGGAGTCTAACTATGGCTACACCTTC. Protein: CASSLESNYGYTF.

The chain combines TRBV5-1 with TRBJ2-7; the D is unclear. Germline V gene sequence: CDR1 SGHRS, CDR2 YFSETQ. The germline V and J ends were trimmed by 0 bases and 3 bases, with 10 bases remaining between them. The CDR3 spans 14 residues. CDR3 protein: CASSLAPSGYEQYF. For the CDR3, the DNA is TGCGCCAGCAGCTTGGCTCCATCGGGCTACGAGCAGTACTTC.

This chain connects TRBV2 to TRBJ2-5, with 8 bases lining up with TRBD2. Germline values: CDR1 SNHLY, CDR2 FYNNEI. Trimming cost V 11 bases and J 5 bases; bases outside gene matches: 7. CDR3 length equals 12 residues. The DNA for the CDR3 is TGTGCCGGAGCGGGAGCGGGGGAGACCCAGTACTTC. Translating it yields CAGAGAGETQYF.

The chain couples TRBV7-8 to TRBJ2-4, with 7 bases fitting TRBD1. Germline V lookup: CDR1 SGHVS, CDR2 FQNEAQ. Trimming removed 5 bases from V and 0 bases from J; junction bases left unmatched: 10. This CDR3 comprises 17 residues. The CDR3 nucleotides are TGTGCCAGCAGCCCCACCGGAAGGGGGCTAGCCAAAAACATTCAGTACTTC. Translated: CASSPTGRGLAKNIQYF.

The CDR3 spells CASSSPTGAYEQYF. The DNA of the CDR3 is TGTGCCAGCAGCTCACCGACAGGAGCCTACGAGCAGTACTTC. The V and J genes are TRBV7-2 and TRBJ2-7; D might be TRBD1 (6 bases). Germline V gene lookup returns CDR1 SGHTA and CDR2 FQGNSA. The V and J ends lost 4 bases and 2 bases respectively, with 12 bases between them. The CDR3 is 14 residues long.